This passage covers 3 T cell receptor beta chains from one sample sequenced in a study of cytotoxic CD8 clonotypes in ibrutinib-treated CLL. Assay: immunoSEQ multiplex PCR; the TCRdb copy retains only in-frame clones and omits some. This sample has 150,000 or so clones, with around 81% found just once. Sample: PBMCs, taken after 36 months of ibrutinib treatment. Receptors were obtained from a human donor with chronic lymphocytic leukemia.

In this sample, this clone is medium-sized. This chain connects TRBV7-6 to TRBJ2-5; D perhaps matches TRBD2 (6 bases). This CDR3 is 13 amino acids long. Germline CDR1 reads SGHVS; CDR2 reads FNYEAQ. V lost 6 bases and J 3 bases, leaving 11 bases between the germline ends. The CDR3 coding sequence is TGTGCCAGCAGGGCGGGGCGGAAAGAGACCCAGTACTTC. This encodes CASRAGRKETQYF.

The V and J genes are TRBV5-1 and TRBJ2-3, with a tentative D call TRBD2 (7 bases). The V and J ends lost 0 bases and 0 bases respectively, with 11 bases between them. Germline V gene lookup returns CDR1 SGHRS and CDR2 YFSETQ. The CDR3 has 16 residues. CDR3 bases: TGCGCCAGCAGCTTGGTCGGGGGGCCAAGCACAGATACGCAGTATTTT. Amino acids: CASSLVGGPSTDTQYF.

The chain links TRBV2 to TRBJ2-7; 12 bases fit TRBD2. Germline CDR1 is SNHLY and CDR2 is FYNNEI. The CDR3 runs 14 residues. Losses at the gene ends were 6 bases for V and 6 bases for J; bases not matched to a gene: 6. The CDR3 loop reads CASRRTSGVSEQYF. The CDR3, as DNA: TGTGCCAGCAGGAGGACTAGCGGGGTATCCGAGCAGTACTTC.